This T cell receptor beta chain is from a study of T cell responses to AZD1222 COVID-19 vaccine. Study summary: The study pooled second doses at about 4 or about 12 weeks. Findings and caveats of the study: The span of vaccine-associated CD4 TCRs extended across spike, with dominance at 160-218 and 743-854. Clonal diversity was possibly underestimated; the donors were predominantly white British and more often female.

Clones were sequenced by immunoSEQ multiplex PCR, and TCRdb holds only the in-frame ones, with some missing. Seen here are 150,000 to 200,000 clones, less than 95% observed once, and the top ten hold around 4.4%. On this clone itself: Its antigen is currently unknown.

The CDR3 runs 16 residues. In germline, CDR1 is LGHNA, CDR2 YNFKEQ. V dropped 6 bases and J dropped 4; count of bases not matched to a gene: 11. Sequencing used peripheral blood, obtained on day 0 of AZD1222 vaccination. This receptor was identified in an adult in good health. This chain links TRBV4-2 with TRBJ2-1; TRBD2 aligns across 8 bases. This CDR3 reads CASRLTPSGPYNEQFF. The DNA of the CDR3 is TGTGCCAGCAGACTAACTCCTAGCGGGCCTTACAATGAGCAGTTCTTC.